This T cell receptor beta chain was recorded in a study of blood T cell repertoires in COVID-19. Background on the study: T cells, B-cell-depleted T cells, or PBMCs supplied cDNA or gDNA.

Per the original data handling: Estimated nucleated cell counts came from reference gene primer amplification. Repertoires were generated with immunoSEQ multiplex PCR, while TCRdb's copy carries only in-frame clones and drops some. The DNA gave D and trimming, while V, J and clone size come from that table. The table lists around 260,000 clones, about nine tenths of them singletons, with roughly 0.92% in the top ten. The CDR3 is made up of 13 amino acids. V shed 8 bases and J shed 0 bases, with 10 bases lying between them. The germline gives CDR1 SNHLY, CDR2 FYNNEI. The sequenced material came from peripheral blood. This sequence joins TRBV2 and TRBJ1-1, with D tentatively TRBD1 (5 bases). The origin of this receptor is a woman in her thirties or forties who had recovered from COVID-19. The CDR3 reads CASGGVVNTEAFF. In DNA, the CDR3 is TGTGCCAGCGGGGGGGTGGTGAACACTGAAGCTTTCTTT.